This T cell receptor (beta chain) came from a study of read filtering for tumor transcriptome and immune sequencing. Broader study findings: Correlation between methods rose after single-read clonotypes were removed.

From around 0.4 ug of RNA, a library with molecular barcoded alpha/delta and beta/gamma adaptors was made. TCRdb re-derived calls from the reads in MiXCR, one entry per CDR3 protein. The sample holds some 9,000 distinct CDR3 sequences; roughly 15% are singletons and the top ten take less than 30%. This clonotype was seen many times. No antigen is known for it. This clonotype originated in a donor at least 40 years old with multiple myeloma. The source material was a population of CD138-negative cells sorted from bone marrow.

Here the CDR3 reads CASSELTSGFGETQYF. The CDR3 DNA is TGTGCCAGCAGTGAATTAACTAGCGGGTTCGGGGAGACCCAGTACTTC. The chain couples TRBV2 to TRBJ2-5; 9 nucleotides agree with TRBD2. V shed 2 bases, J shed 5 bases, and the junction held 9 bases outside the gene matches. CDR1 and CDR2 (germline): SNHLY, FYNNEI. The CDR3 covers 16 residues. Full variable domain (missing parts from reference TRBV2 and TRBJ2-5): EPEVTQTPSHQVTQMGQEVILRCVPISNHLYFYWYRQILGQKVEFLVSFYNNEISEKSEIFDDQFSVERPDGSNFTLKIRSTKLEDSAMYFCASSELTSGFGETQYFGPGTRLLVL.